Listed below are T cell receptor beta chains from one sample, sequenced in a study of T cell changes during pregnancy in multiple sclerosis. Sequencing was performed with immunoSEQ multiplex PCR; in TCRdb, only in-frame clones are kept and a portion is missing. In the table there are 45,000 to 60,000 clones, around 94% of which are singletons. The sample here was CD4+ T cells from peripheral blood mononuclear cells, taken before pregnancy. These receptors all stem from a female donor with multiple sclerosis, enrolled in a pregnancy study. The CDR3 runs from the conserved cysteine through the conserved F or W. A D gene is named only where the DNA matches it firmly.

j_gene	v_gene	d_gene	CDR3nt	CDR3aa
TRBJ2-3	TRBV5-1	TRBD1	TGCGCCAGCAGTGGGGACAGGGTGCGCACAGATACGCAGTATTTT	CASSGDRVRTDTQYF
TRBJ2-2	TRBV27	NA	TGTGCCAGCAGCTCACTGACGAACACCGGGGAGCTGTTTTTT	CASSSLTNTGELFF
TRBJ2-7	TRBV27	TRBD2	TGTGCCCGATACCCGGGACTAGCAGGTGAGCAGTACTTC	CARYPGLAGEQYF
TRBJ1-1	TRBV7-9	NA	TGTGCCAGCAGCTTAGCTCACAGTTTGAACACTGAAGCTTTCTTT	CASSLAHSLNTEAFF
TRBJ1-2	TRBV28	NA	TGTGCCAGCAGTTTTGCGGGGGGCCGTGGCTACACCTTC	CASSFAGGRGYTF
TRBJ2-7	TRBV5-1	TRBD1	TGCGCCAGCAGCTTGTACCCAGGACAGGGTTCCTACGAGCAGTACTTC	CASSLYPGQGSYEQYF
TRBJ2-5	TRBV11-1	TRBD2	TGTGCCAGCAGCTTTGGTTCGACTAGCGGGAACCAAGAGACCCAGTACTTC	CASSFGSTSGNQETQYF
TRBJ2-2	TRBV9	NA	TGTGCCAGCAGCGTAGGAGCAGGGTCGGGGGAGCTGTTTTTT	CASSVGAGSGELFF
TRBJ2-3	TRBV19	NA	TGTGCCAGTAGTATAGGACAGCAGAACACAGATACGCAGTATTTT	CASSIGQQNTDTQYF
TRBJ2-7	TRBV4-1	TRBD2	TGCGCCAGCAGCCAAGTCGGGACTAGCTACGAGCAGTACTTC	CASSQVGTSYEQYF
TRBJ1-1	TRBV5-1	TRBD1	TGCGCCAGCAGCTTGGGGACAGGACGGTACACTGAAGCTTTCTTT	CASSLGTGRYTEAFF
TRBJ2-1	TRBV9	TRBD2	TGTGCCAGCAGCGTAAGCGGGAGCCTCACCTACAATGAGCAGTTCTTC	CASSVSGSLTYNEQFF
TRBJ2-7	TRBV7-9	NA	TGTGCCAGCAGCTTAAATGAGGGTTCCTACGAGCAGTACTTC	CASSLNEGSYEQYF
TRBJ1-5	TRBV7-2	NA	TGTGCCAGCAGCTCGTCGAGGGTCGGTGGGCAGCCCCAGCATTTT	CASSSSRVGGQPQHF
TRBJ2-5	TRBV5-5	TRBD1	TGTGCCAGCACCCTGGGGACAGGATTACAAGAGACCCAGTACTTC	CASTLGTGLQETQYF
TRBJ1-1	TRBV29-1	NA	TGCAGCGCTGTCACCGGGACAAAGGCTTTCTTT	CSAVTGTKAFF
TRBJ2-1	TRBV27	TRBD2	TGTGCCAGCAGTCGTTATCAAAAAAGGACTAGCGGGAGTGTTGATGAGCAGTTCTTC	CASSRYQKRTSGSVDEQFF
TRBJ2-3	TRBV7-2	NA	TGTGCCAGCAGCTCCCTACGCACAGATACGCAGTATTTT	CASSSLRTDTQYF
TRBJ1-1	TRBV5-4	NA	TGTGCCAGCAGCTTGGCAGGGTACCTTGGGACTGAAGCTTTCTTT	CASSLAGYLGTEAFF
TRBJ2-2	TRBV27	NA	TGTGCCAGCAGTTACGCCCTCTCGGGTGGCACCGGGGAGCTGTTTTTT	CASSYALSGGTGELFF
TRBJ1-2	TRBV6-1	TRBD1	TGTGCCAGCAGTGAAAGCCAGGGGGCTAATGGCTACACCTTC	CASSESQGANGYTF
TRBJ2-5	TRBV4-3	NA	TGCGCCAGCAGCCCTAACGGTCTAGCGAACCAAGAGACCCAGTACTTC	CASSPNGLANQETQYF
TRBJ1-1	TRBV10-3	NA	TGTGCCATCAGAGAGACAGGTTCGAACACTGAAGCTTTCTTT	CAIRETGSNTEAFF
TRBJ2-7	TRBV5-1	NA	TGCGCCAGCAGCCGCGCTCTGCCGGGGGAGGCGCAGTACTTC	CASSRALPGEAQYF
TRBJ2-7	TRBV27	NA	TGTGCCAGCAGTTTATATCAGGACAGTCACCCCTCTCTGCAGTACTTC	CASSLYQDSHPSLQYF
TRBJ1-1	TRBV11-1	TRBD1	TGTGCCAGCAGCTCGACAGGGGGCAGATGGGACACTGAAGCTTTCTTT	CASSSTGGRWDTEAFF
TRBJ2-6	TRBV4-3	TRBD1	TGCGCCAGCAGCGGACAGGGGGCTTCTGGGGCCAACGTCCTGACTTTC	CASSGQGASGANVLTF
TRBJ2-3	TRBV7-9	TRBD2	TGTGCCAGCAGCCCCCGACTAGCGGGCACAGATACGCAGTATTTT	CASSPRLAGTDTQYF
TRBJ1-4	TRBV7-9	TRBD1	TGTGCCAGCAGCAAGGGACAGGGAAGGAATGAAAAACTGTTTTTT	CASSKGQGRNEKLFF
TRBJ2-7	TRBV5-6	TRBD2	TGTGCCAGCAGCTTTCCCGGACTAGCCTACGAGCAGTACTTC	CASSFPGLAYEQYF
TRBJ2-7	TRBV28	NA	TGTGCCAGCACAGCAGGGCGCTACGAGCAGTACTTC	CASTAGRYEQYF
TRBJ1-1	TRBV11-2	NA	TGTGCCAGCAGCTTAGATGGCGAGGCGCGGAGCACTGAAGCTTTCTTT	CASSLDGEARSTEAFF
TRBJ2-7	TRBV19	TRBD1	TGTGCCAGTACCCCGGGACAGGGAGCCTACGAGCAGTACTTC	CASTPGQGAYEQYF
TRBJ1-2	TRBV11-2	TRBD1	TGTGCCAGCAGCTCCCCCCCGGGACAGGGAGTTTCGGGAGGCTACACCTTC	CASSSPPGQGVSGGYTF
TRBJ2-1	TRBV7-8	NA	TGTGCCAGCAGCTTAGAACAGGGCCTATACAATGAGCAGTTCTTC	CASSLEQGLYNEQFF
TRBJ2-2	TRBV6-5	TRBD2	TGTGCCAGCAGTTTACTAGCGTCGAACACCGGGGAGCTGTTTTTT	CASSLLASNTGELFF
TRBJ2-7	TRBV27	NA	TGTGCCAGCAGCCCCCTCCAGGGGCTTGGGCAGTACTTC	CASSPLQGLGQYF
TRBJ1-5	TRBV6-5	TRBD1	TGTGCCAGTAGGGGGCGGGGTAGCAATCAGCCCCAGCATTTT	CASRGRGSNQPQHF
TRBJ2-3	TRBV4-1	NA	TGCGCCAGCAGCCAAGAAGGAGGGGGCGCAGATACGCAGTATTTT	CASSQEGGGADTQYF
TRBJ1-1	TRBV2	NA	TGTGCCAGCACCTATGGACAGTTGTTGAACACTGAAGCTTTCTTT	CASTYGQLLNTEAFF
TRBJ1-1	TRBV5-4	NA	TGTGCCAGCAGTCGATCGACAGGAGTGAACACTGAAGCTTTCTTT	CASSRSTGVNTEAFF